This passage covers 28 T cell receptor beta chains from one sample sequenced in a study of T cell responses to AZD1222 COVID-19 vaccine (dated by TCRdb to the early 2020s). The library came from the immunoSEQ multiplex PCR assay. TCRdb took over this immuneACCESS table, retaining in-frame rearrangements with V and J assigned. Such tables are incomplete; in checked studies, under half of the missing clones stem from an unresolved V gene, and the remainder is unexplained. For this sample the table gives fewer than 200,000 clones, of which roughly 92% were detected only once. In total, the top ten clones hold about 1.6% of the sample. The intended sense of this specimen's time point label: baseline before first vaccination. Sample: peripheral blood, taken on day 0 of AZD1222 vaccination. These receptor sequences come from an adult in good health.

A few counts support this clone. The V call is TRBV19, the J call TRBJ1-2; D remains ambiguous. The CDR3 runs to 13 residues. Trimming pared 3 bases from V and 3 bases from J, leaving 8 bases between. In germline, CDR1 is LNHDA, CDR2 SQIVND (reference sequence). CDR3 sequence reads: CASSIRVYYGYTF. For the CDR3, the DNA is TGTGCCAGTAGTATTCGGGTCTACTATGGCTACACCTTC.

The CDR3 DNA reads as TGTGCCAGCAGCTTCTACAGGGGGGGCTATGGCTACACCTTC. Amino acids: CASSFYRGGYGYTF. The genes are TRBV11-2 and TRBJ1-2, with TRBD1 matching 8 bases. CDR3 length: 14 amino acids. In germline, CDR1 is SGHAT, CDR2 FQNNGV. V was pared by 3 bases and J by 4 bases, with 4 bases of the junction left unmatched.

The chain uses TRBV7-9 and TRBJ1-1, with 9 bases that match TRBD1. Germline lookup yields CDR1 SEHNR and CDR2 FQNEAQ (reference sequence). V lost 8 bases to trimming and J lost 0 bases; unmatched junction nucleotides: 7. The CDR3 is made up of 15 amino acids. CDR3 in amino acids: CASSWDRAMNTEAFF. For the CDR3, the DNA is TGTGCCAGCTCATGGGACAGGGCAATGAACACTGAAGCTTTCTTT.

This clone has more than one count but fewer than ten. This chain connects TRBV5-1 to TRBJ1-1; possibly TRBD1 for D (6 bases). Trimming stripped 6 bases from V and 4 bases from J, with 13 bases between. Germline V lookup: CDR1 SGHRS, CDR2 YFSETQ. This CDR3 is 13 amino acids long. CDR3 sequence reads: CASKQGEGTEAFF. CDR3 nucleotides: TGCGCCAGCAAACAGGGAGAGGGCACTGAAGCTTTCTTT. Full variable domain (outside the CDR3, taken from reference TRBV5-1 and TRBJ1-1): KAGVTQTPRYLIKTRGQQVTLSCSPISGHRSVSWYQQTPGQGLQFLFEYFSETQRNKGNFPGRFSGRQFSNSRSEMNVSTLELGDSALYLCASKQGEGTEAFFGQGTRLTVV.

The chain combines TRBV7-9 with TRBJ2-1; TRBD1 matches 7 bases. The CDR3 has 14 residues. J gave up 3 bases and V 5 bases, and 4 bases lay outside the gene matches. Germline loops: CDR1 SEHNR, CDR2 FQNEAQ (reference sequence). The CDR3 is CASSPRQGYNEQFF. For the CDR3, the DNA is TGTGCCAGCAGCCCAAGACAGGGCTACAATGAGCAGTTCTTC.

The rearrangement links TRBV27 to TRBJ2-7; TRBD1 agrees at 7 bases. CDR1 MNHEY and CDR2 SMNVEV come from the germline V gene (reference sequence). The V and J ends lost 5 bases and 4 bases, in that order; junction bases with no gene match: 5. The CDR3 spans 13 residues. CDR3 nucleotide sequence: TGTGCCAGCAGTACGGGACAGACTTACGAGCAGTACTTC. It is translated as CASSTGQTYEQYF.

The V and J genes are TRBV5-5 and TRBJ1-4, with TRBD1 matching 8 bases. Trimming took 4 bases from V and 7 from J; bases not matched to a gene: 9. Looked up from germline, CDR1 is SGHKS and CDR2 is YYEKEE (reference sequence). This CDR3 region has 15 residues. The CDR3 region is CASSAPGGLGEKLFF. CDR3 nucleotides: TGTGCCAGCAGCGCGCCAGGGGGCTTAGGTGAAAAACTGTTTTTT.

The chain uses TRBV12-5 and TRBJ1-1; 8 nucleotides agree with TRBD1. J gave up 4 bases and V 5 bases, and 6 bases lay outside the gene matches. CDR1 and CDR2 from the germline V gene are LGHNT and FRNRAP. The CDR3 contains 14 residues. The CDR3 nucleotides are TGTGCTAGTGGTCCTCAGGGGGCATTCACTGAAGCTTTCTTT. The encoded protein is CASGPQGAFTEAFF.

The rearrangement links TRBV25-1 to TRBJ2-7; D is tentatively TRBD1 or TRBD2 (5 bases each). The V end was cut by 3 bases, the J end by 0 bases, with 12 bases between. The CDR3 is 15 residues long. Germline-derived CDR1 and CDR2 are MGHDK and SYGVNS. This chain's CDR3 is CASSDPGTVSYEQYF. DNA for the CDR3: TGTGCCAGCAGTGACCCCGGGACGGTCTCCTACGAGCAGTACTTC.

The CDR3 reads CASSPLGQGSNTETQYF. The DNA of the CDR3 is TGTGCCAGCTCACCACTGGGACAGGGGAGTAATACGGAGACCCAGTACTTC. V usage is TRBV18 and J usage is TRBJ2-5; 10 bases line up with TRBD1. The CDR3 sequence is 17 residues long. The germline CDR1 and CDR2 sequences are KGHSH and LQKENI. V trimming: 1 base; J trimming: 5 bases; junction bases outside the gene matches: 10.

This chain joins TRBV3-1 (or the pseudogene TRBV3-2) and TRBJ2-7, with 7 bases aligning to TRBD1. The V segment lost 5 bases and the J segment 3 bases; nucleotides outside the gene matches: 4. CDR1 LGHDT and CDR2 YNNKEL come from the germline V gene (reference sequence). This CDR3 contains 13 residues. This CDR3 is CASSRDSNYEQYF. The DNA of the CDR3 is TGTGCCAGCAGCAGGGACAGCAACTACGAGCAGTACTTC.

The rearrangement links TRBV5-1 to TRBJ2-1; a weak D match, TRBD2 (5 bases). V shed 0 bases and J shed 4 bases, with 8 bases lying between them. This CDR3 region has 14 residues. Germline CDR1 is SGHRS and CDR2 is YFSETQ. The CDR3 nucleotides read TGCGCCAGCAGCTTGGGTCGGGGTTACAATGAGCAGTTCTTC. It specifies CASSLGRGYNEQFF.

The chain joins TRBV11-2 to TRBJ1-1; D ambiguous. The CDR3 sequence is 14 residues long. The germline V gene has CDR1 SGHAT and CDR2 FQNNGV. V was cut by 7 bases and J by 1 base, with 13 bases left in between. CDR3 loop: CASTPAWGNTEAFF. Written as DNA, the CDR3 is TGTGCCAGCACCCCGGCTTGGGGGAACACTGAAGCTTTCTTT. Full variable domain (missing parts from reference TRBV11-2 and TRBJ1-1): EAGVAQSPRYKIIEKRQSVAFWCNPISGHATLYWYQQILGQGPKLLIQFQNNGVVDDSQLPKDRFSAERLKGVDSTLKIQPAKLEDSAVYLCASTPAWGNTEAFFGQGTRLTVV.

The chain employs TRBV14 and TRBJ2-1, with unresolved D. The germline gives CDR1 SGHDN, CDR2 FVKESK. The CDR3 loop spans 19 amino acids. With 0 bases removed from V and 0 bases from J, the gap between germline ends came to 18 bases. The CDR3 DNA sequence: TGTGCCAGCAGCCAAGATCTAACCCCTACCCACCGCTCCTACAATGAGCAGTTCTTC. Its translation is CASSQDLTPTHRSYNEQFF. Using reference TRBV14 and TRBJ2-1 for the parts outside the CDR3, the full variable domain is EAGVTQFPSHSVIEKGQTVTLRCDPISGHDNLYWYRRVMGKEIKFLLHFVKESKQDESGMPNNRFLAERTGGTYSTLKVQPAELEDSGVYFCASSQDLTPTHRSYNEQFFGPGTRLTVL.

CDR3 sequence: CASSYPTGRSGGTDTQYF. CDR3 sequence (DNA): TGTGCCAGCAGCTACCCGACAGGGAGAAGCGGCGGCACAGATACGCAGTATTTT. The chain couples TRBV7-6 to TRBJ2-3; 7 positions match TRBD1. V shed 4 bases, J shed 1 base, and the junction held 14 bases outside the gene matches. This CDR3 has 18 amino acids. Germline V gene data show CDR1 as SGHVS and CDR2 as FNYEAQ.

J is TRBJ2-4 and V is TRBV7-2; TRBD2 is a possible D gene (5 bases). The V and J ends lost 3 bases and 12 bases respectively, with 12 bases between them. This CDR3 comprises 12 residues. Germline lookup yields CDR1 SGHTA and CDR2 FQGNSA. Written as DNA, the CDR3 is TGTGCCAGCAGCTTCCCGCCCGGGAATCAGTACTTC. This translates into CASSFPPGNQYF.

The chain recombines TRBV29-1 with TRBJ2-7, with TRBD2 identical over 7 bases. This CDR3 is 14 amino acids long. Germline CDR1 SQVTM, CDR2 ANQGSEA. V gave up 4 bases and J gave up 2 bases; unmatched junction bases: 8. DNA of the CDR3: TGCAGCGTTGCTCGGGACTACCCGGCCTACGAGCAGTACTTC. It codes for CSVARDYPAYEQYF.

The chain links TRBV6-5 to TRBJ1-2, with TRBD1 matching over 7 bases. V lost 2 bases, J lost 4 bases, and 7 bases stayed unmatched. CDR3 length equals 15 residues. Germline V gives CDR1 MNHEY, CDR2 SVGAGI. The DNA of the CDR3 is TGTGCCAGCAGTTACGGGGACAGTAGCCGCTATGGCTACACCTTC. Translation gives CASSYGDSSRYGYTF.

This chain joins TRBV6-1 and TRBJ1-6; D gene unclear. CDR1 and CDR2 (germline): MNHNS, SASEGT. Trimming left V 3 bases short and J 8 bases short, with 11 bases between. The CDR3 has 14 amino acids. The CDR3 here is CASSESRLYSPLHF. CDR3 nucleotide sequence: TGTGCCAGCAGTGAGTCCAGGCTCTATTCACCCCTCCACTTT.

The chain combines TRBV5-5 with TRBJ2-7; a possible D gene is TRBD2 (6 bases). CDR1 SGHKS and CDR2 YYEKEE come from the germline V gene (reference sequence). The CDR3 is 15 amino acids. Trimming left V 0 bases short and J 2 bases short, with 12 bases between. The chain's CDR3 is CASSLGGTYAYEQYF. In nucleotides, the CDR3 is TGTGCCAGCAGCTTGGGGGGGACTTATGCCTACGAGCAGTACTTC.

The genes are TRBV5-1 and TRBJ1-5; 10 bases line up with TRBD1. Germline trimming cut 0 bases from V and 1 base from J; bases unmatched to any gene: 4. This CDR3 has 17 amino acids. Germline-derived CDR1 and CDR2 are SGHRS and YFSETQ. CDR3 region: CASSLGGTGVSNQPQHF. CDR3 in DNA: TGCGCCAGCAGCTTGGGAGGGACAGGGGTGAGCAATCAGCCCCAGCATTTT.

The V call is TRBV4-1, the J call TRBJ2-1; TRBD2 aligns across 9 bases. The J segment lost 4 bases and the V segment lost 4 bases, leaving 14 bases of the junction unmatched. The CDR3 consists of 18 residues. The V gene's germline CDR1 is MGHRA and CDR2 YSYEKL. DNA for the CDR3: TGCGCCAGCAGCCGATTAGCGGCACGCCTAGCGGGATACAATGAGCAGTTCTTC. This translates into CASSRLAARLAGYNEQFF.

The chain joins TRBV9 to TRBJ2-3, with D perhaps matching TRBD1 (6 bases). The CDR3 totals 15 residues. The V end was cut by 0 bases, the J end by 3 bases, with 11 bases between. Looked up from germline, CDR1 is SGDLS and CDR2 is YYNGEE. CDR3 coding DNA: TGTGCCAGCAGCGTAGGGGAAGGGGGAACAGATACGCAGTATTTT. Amino acids: CASSVGEGGTDTQYF.

A single count supports this clone. The chain has TRBV7-9 and TRBJ2-6, with D maybe TRBD2 (5 bases). The ends were cut back, 6 bases at V and 0 bases at J, with 9 bases in the middle. CDR3 length: 15 amino acids. Looked up from germline, CDR1 is SEHNR and CDR2 is FQNEAQ (reference sequence). CDR3 sequence reads: CASSSGNSGANVLTF. The CDR3 DNA reads as TGTGCCAGCAGTTCCGGGAACTCTGGGGCCAACGTCCTGACTTTC.

The sample holds a few counts of this clone. The chain has TRBV14 and TRBJ1-4, with D unresolved. Germline loops: CDR1 SGHDN, CDR2 FVKESK. The CDR3 sequence is 17 residues long. V was pared by 0 bases and J by 4 bases, with 15 bases between. The CDR3: CASSQDRASTHNEKLFF. The CDR3 coding sequence is TGTGCCAGCAGCCAAGATAGGGCTAGCACCCATAATGAAAAACTGTTTTTT.

The chain is built from TRBV7-9 and TRBJ2-1; TRBD2 aligns across 12 bases. Germline lookup yields CDR1 SEHNR and CDR2 FQNEAQ (reference sequence). The CDR3 length is 14 residues. V dropped 4 bases and J dropped 9; count of bases not matched to a gene: 4. The CDR3 DNA is TGTGCCAGCAGCTCAACTAGCGGGAGGACTGAGCAGTTCTTC. Protein: CASSSTSGRTEQFF.

V gene TRBV28 combines with J gene TRBJ1-1; D is possibly TRBD1 (6 bases). This CDR3 comprises 14 residues. CDR1 and CDR2 (germline): MDHEN, SYDVKM. V lost 6 bases and J 4 bases, leaving 15 bases between the germline ends. Here the CDR3 reads CASSKGGRITEAFF. The CDR3 bases are TGTGCCAGCAGCAAGGGGGGGCGGATCACTGAAGCTTTCTTT.

This clone was seen only a few times. CDR3 in amino acids: CASSNISDRGLRSNQPQHF. The CDR3 region has the DNA TGTGCCAGCAGCAACATATCGGACAGGGGGTTGAGAAGCAATCAGCCCCAGCATTTT. V and J are TRBV21-1 and TRBJ1-5; whether TRBD1, the table's D call, matches the DNA was not checked. TRBV21-1 counts as a pseudogene. This CDR3 has 19 amino acids.